This record covers a single TCR beta chain. This clone was observed a handful of times. The antigen it recognizes is unknown. The input lacks base qualities; no much larger clone sits a single base away. This sample is drawn from a study of blood T cell repertoires in COVID-19 (dated by TCRdb to 2019 to 2021). Turning to the overall study: Samples covering the acute and convalescent phases of COVID-19 were provided by collaborators in the United States, Italy and Spain. Samples came from the ongoing ImmuneRACE study (first 160 participants) plus 1,254 subjects from 6 global collaborators. Nearly every sample came with metadata listing a de-identified subject ID, COVID-19 status, age in years and sex. Subjects who had been exposed to COVID-19, were actively infected with it, or had recovered from it provided the deeply sampled blood TCRbeta repertoires that made up the dataset. Where HLA class I and class II types were available, the types were taken from metadata supplied by the sample provider, not from assay-based typing. The material from the prospective study consisted of cDNA or gDNA derived from T cells, B-cell-depleted T cells, or PBMCs. The repertoires were made available in a free public database intended to serve as a resource for research on the immune response to SARS-CoV-2. Results and caveats for the whole study, not just this receptor: How much clinical and demographic metadata was included differed by source and by participant, and the metadata was provided uncurated.

The immunoSEQ Assay, a bias-controlled multiplex PCR, was used to amplify TCRbeta CDR3 regions from genomic DNA. As for the authors' bioinformatics: The number of nucleated cells in each sample was estimated from the amplification of reference gene primers within the assay. To quantify the absolute abundance of each unique TCRbeta CDR3 rearrangement, sequence reads were collapsed and filtered. For each sample, productive Simpson clonality was calculated as the square root of Simpson's diversity index across productive rearrangements. This immuneACCESS table, as held by TCRdb, lists in-frame sequences with V and J called but not all clones. Of the missing ones, under half trace to an unresolved V gene in checked studies; the others have no known cause. The V and J calls and clone size come from that table; D and trimming were worked out from the DNA. The sample records around 200,000 clones, 87% of which are singletons. Together, the top ten hold 0.8% to 1% of the sample.

A second Seattle source provided samples from volunteer blood donors who had recovered from COVID-19. Whole blood was collected in K2EDTA tubes by collaborating institutions according to the institutions' own protocols. Collaborator samples were shipped for TCRbeta analysis as frozen whole blood, isolated PBMCs, or DNA extracted from either sample type. The CDR3 goes from the cysteine to the phenylalanine over 17 residues. Of the read, only the CDR3 DNA is kept; its 51 bases are in frame from base 1. The sequenced sample consisted of peripheral blood. This TCR was sampled from a woman aged 18-29 years who had recovered from COVID-19. The V and J segments used are TRBV21-1 and TRBJ2-1; the table's D call TRBD2 went unverified against the DNA. TRBV21-1 is assigned pseudogene status. The DNA sequence is as follows: TGTGCCAGCAGCTTACGACGTTGGACTCCCTCCTACAATGAGCAGTTCTTC. The translation is CASSLRRWTPSYNEQFF.